The T cell receptor beta chain under discussion was sequenced for a study of T cell changes during pregnancy in multiple sclerosis (dated by TCRdb to about 2019). In the study overall: The study looked at changes in the T cell repertoire across pregnancy in women with multiple sclerosis.

CDR1 and CDR2 were assigned from the germline V gene (reference sequence) as DFQATT and SNEGSKA. V loses 6 bases at its end and J loses 13 bases; junction bases beyond the gene matches: 5. The CDR3 runs 11 residues from the cysteine to the phenylalanine. Left in the record is the CDR3 DNA by itself, 33 bases read in frame from the first base. On this clone itself: Its specific antigen is unknown. No much larger clonotype is one base removed from it; base qualities were not supplied.

Preparation of the library involved the immunoSEQ multiplex PCR assay. TCRdb took over this immuneACCESS table, retaining in-frame rearrangements with V and J assigned. Such tables are incomplete; in checked studies, under half of the missing clones stem from an unresolved V gene, and the remainder is unexplained. This sample lists approximately 53,000 clones; roughly 92% were detected once. The ten largest account for 0.65% to 0.85% of the sample. The origin of this receptor is a female donor with multiple sclerosis, enrolled in a pregnancy study. The rearrangement joined TRBV20-1 to TRBJ2-3; TRBD2 matches 12 bases in the middle. Sequences were derived from CD4+ T cells from peripheral blood mononuclear cells, sampled in the third trimester of pregnancy. The CDR3 reads CSAALAGGEYF. The nucleotides are TGCAGTGCCGCGCTAGCGGGGGGGGAGTATTTT.